Below, 27 T cell receptor beta chains from the same sample are listed, as sequenced in a study of cytomegalovirus exposure and HLA in healthy donors. The data were produced by immunoSEQ multiplex PCR, yet TCRdb's version contains in-frame clones alone and is incomplete. The sample yields about 130,000 clones, approximately 90% seen once. The material sequenced was PBMCs. Receptors were obtained from a woman aged 25-40 years in good health and CMV-seropositive.

The chain uses TRBV7-9 and TRBJ2-3, with D possibly matching TRBD1 (5 bases). Germline CDR1 SEHNR, CDR2 FQNEAQ (reference sequence). The CDR3 covers 14 residues. V was trimmed by 8 bases and J by 0 bases, leaving 12 bases between them. CDR3: CASVDSPSTDTQYF. The DNA for the CDR3 is TGTGCCAGCGTCGACAGCCCGAGCACAGATACGCAGTATTTT.

V and J are TRBV6-1 and TRBJ1-5, with D possibly matching TRBD1 (6 bases). The CDR3 contains 17 residues. V dropped 2 bases and J dropped 0 bases, with 14 bases sitting between them. Per germline, CDR1 MNHNS and CDR2 SASEGT. The CDR3 nucleotides are TGTGCCAGCAGTGAACAGGCAGGGGCCTATAGCAATCAGCCCCAGCATTTT. It specifies CASSEQAGAYSNQPQHF.

CDR3 residues: CASSSGIRETQYF. The CDR3, as DNA: TGTGCCAGCAGCTCCGGGATCCGAGAGACCCAGTACTTC. This chain uses TRBV11-1 with TRBJ2-5; TRBD2 is a possible D gene (5 bases). Trimming took 4 bases from V and 4 from J, leaving 10 bases between them. This CDR3 region has 13 residues. The germline CDR1 and CDR2 sequences are SGHAT and FQDESV (reference sequence).

The chain couples TRBV4-1 to TRBJ1-2; 9 bases line up with TRBD1. V trimming: 1 base; J trimming: 4 bases; junction bases outside the gene matches: 7. Per germline, CDR1 MGHRA and CDR2 YSYEKL. This CDR3 contains 16 residues. The CDR3 protein is CASSQALGQGFYGYTF. The DNA of the CDR3 is TGCGCCAGCAGCCAAGCTTTGGGACAGGGTTTCTATGGCTACACCTTC.

The rearrangement links TRBV5-1 to TRBJ1-4; D may be TRBD1 (6 bases). This CDR3 is 14 amino acids long. Trimming shortened V by 4 bases and J by 5 bases, and 12 bases separated the two germline ends. From germline, CDR1 is SGHRS and CDR2 YFSETQ. CDR3 coding DNA: TGCGCCAGCAGCGAGGGGGGGCAGAATGAAAAACTGTTTTTT. Translated: CASSEGGQNEKLFF.

The J gene is TRBJ2-7, the V gene TRBV27; a weak D match, TRBD1 (5 bases). This CDR3 is 13 amino acids long. V was pared by 4 bases and J by 2 bases, with 9 bases between. The V gene's germline CDR1 is MNHEY and CDR2 SMNVEV (reference sequence). The DNA for the CDR3 is TGTGCCAGCAGTTACGACAGTACCTACGAGCAGTACTTC. Its translation is CASSYDSTYEQYF.

The V and J genes are TRBV10-3 and TRBJ1-2; D unclear. V lost 4 bases, J lost 0 bases, and 9 bases lay in between. The CDR3 has 14 residues. Germline V gene lookup returns CDR1 ENHRY and CDR2 SYGVKD. CDR3 region: CAISVAGSNYGYTF. DNA of the CDR3: TGTGCCATCAGTGTTGCAGGCTCTAACTATGGCTACACCTTC.

The chain has TRBV28 and TRBJ2-2; possibly TRBD2 for D (6 bases). V shed 7 bases and J shed 7 bases, with 22 bases lying between them. Per the germline V gene, CDR1 is MDHEN and CDR2 is SYDVKM. The CDR3 is 16 amino acids. The CDR3 DNA reads as TGTGCCAGCACCAGTCCGAGCCGGCTAGCGAGCGGGGAGCTGTTTTTT. Its protein product is CASTSPSRLASGELFF.

The rearrangement links TRBV28 to TRBJ1-4; D ambiguous. From germline, CDR1 is MDHEN and CDR2 SYDVKM. The CDR3 length is 14 residues. V was trimmed by 5 bases and J by 10 bases, leaving 17 bases between them. The CDR3 loop is CASSARTPGGKLFF. The CDR3 DNA reads TGTGCCAGCAGTGCTCGGACTCCGGGAGGAAAACTGTTTTTT.

The gene calls are TRBV28 and TRBJ2-1; 9 positions match TRBD2. This CDR3 contains 15 residues. V trimming: 3 bases; J trimming: 4 bases; junction bases outside the gene matches: 4. Per the germline V gene, CDR1 is MDHEN and CDR2 is SYDVKM. CDR3 DNA: TGTGCCAGCAGTTTTGCGGGAGGGCGTTACAATGAGCAGTTCTTC. Translated, it gives CASSFAGGRYNEQFF.

This chain uses TRBV5-1 with TRBJ1-1, with 7 bases that match TRBD1. This CDR3 is built from 15 residues. Per germline, CDR1 SGHRS and CDR2 YFSETQ. Trimming took 0 bases from V and 4 from J; bases not matched to a gene: 6. CDR3 loop: CASSLGQGMGTEAFF. As DNA, the CDR3 is TGCGCCAGCAGCTTGGGACAGGGTATGGGCACTGAAGCTTTCTTT.

The rearrangement links TRBV19 to TRBJ1-1; D remains ambiguous. The CDR3 runs 12 residues. CDR1 LNHDA and CDR2 SQIVND come from the germline V gene (reference sequence). The ends were cut back, 6 bases at V and 2 bases at J, with 7 bases in the middle. As DNA, the CDR3 is TGTGCCAGTAGACCAGGTAACACTGAAGCTTTCTTT. Encoded protein: CASRPGNTEAFF.

V is TRBV6-6 and J is TRBJ2-7; 9 bases align to TRBD1. Losses at the gene ends were 0 bases for V and 6 bases for J; bases not matched to a gene: 6. In germline, CDR1 is MNHNY, CDR2 SVGAGI (reference sequence). The CDR3 sequence is 15 residues long. The CDR3 is CASSYSAGQGSEQYF. DNA of the CDR3: TGTGCCAGCAGTTACTCGGCGGGACAGGGTAGCGAGCAGTACTTC.

The rearrangement links TRBV27 to TRBJ2-1, with 9 bases fitting TRBD1. CDR1 is MNHEY, CDR2 SMNVEV, per germline (reference sequence). This CDR3 has 16 amino acids. Trimming removed 0 bases from V and 5 bases from J; junction bases left unmatched: 5. Here the CDR3 reads CASSLSGTGLHNEQFF. In nucleotides, the CDR3 is TGTGCCAGCAGTTTATCCGGGACAGGGCTACACAATGAGCAGTTCTTC.

The rearrangement joins TRBV5-1 to TRBJ2-3; 12 positions agree with TRBD1. The ends lost 8 bases at V and 1 base at J; junction bases unmatched: 8. Germline V CDR1 and CDR2: SGHRS, YFSETQ. The CDR3 extends over 16 amino acids. CDR3 sequence reads: CASTGTGGSGTDTQYF. CDR3 DNA: TGCGCCAGTACCGGGACAGGGGGCAGTGGCACAGATACGCAGTATTTT.

The chain links TRBV13 to TRBJ1-3; D remains unclear. Per the germline V gene, CDR1 is PRHDT and CDR2 is FYEKMQ (reference sequence). This CDR3 region has 15 residues. Between the trimmed V and J ends, which lost 5 bases and 4 bases, there was a span of 15 bases. This CDR3 is CASSPGEDTGNTIYF. CDR3 coding DNA: TGTGCCAGCAGCCCCGGCGAAGACACCGGAAACACCATATATTTT. Based on the CDR3 plus reference TRBV13 and TRBJ1-3, the full variable domain is AAGVIQSPRHLIKEKRETATLKCYPIPRHDTVYWYQQGPGQDPQFLISFYEKMQSDKGSIPDRFSAQQFSDYHSELNMSSLELGDSALYFCASSPGEDTGNTIYFGEGSWLTVV.

V and J are TRBV4-1 and TRBJ2-7; TRBD1 is a possible D gene (5 bases). V lost 0 bases to trimming and J lost 7 bases, with 10 bases between them. This CDR3 has 13 amino acids. CDR1 and CDR2 (germline): MGHRA, YSYEKL. Here the CDR3 DNA reads TGCGCCAGCAGCCAAGAGGGGCGACGGGAGCAGTACTTC. Its translation: CASSQEGRREQYF.

The V and J genes are TRBV14 and TRBJ2-5; the match to TRBD2 covers 10 bases. CDR1 is SGHDN and CDR2 is FVKESK in the germline V gene. The CDR3 is 15 amino acids. V shed 1 base and J 1 base; nucleotides not matched to a gene: 0. This CDR3 is CASSQASGGQETQYF. The CDR3 DNA is TGTGCCAGCAGCCAAGCTAGCGGGGGCCAAGAGACCCAGTACTTC. Looking up the rest from reference TRBV14 and TRBJ2-5 gives the full variable domain: EAGVTQFPSHSVIEKGQTVTLRCDPISGHDNLYWYRRVMGKEIKFLLHFVKESKQDESGMPNNRFLAERTGGTYSTLKVQPAELEDSGVYFCASSQASGGQETQYFGPGTRLLVL.

The chain has TRBV6-5 and TRBJ2-7, with a weak D call TRBD2 (6 bases). The ends were cut back, 7 bases at V and 5 bases at J, with 18 bases in the middle. Looked up from germline, CDR1 is MNHEY and CDR2 is SVGAGI. There are 14 residues in the CDR3. The CDR3 reads CASTPRRGSHEQYF. In nucleotides, the CDR3 is TGTGCCAGCACCCCCCGACGGGGGTCCCACGAGCAGTACTTC.

This chain connects TRBV27 to TRBJ2-1; 8 nucleotides agree with TRBD2. Trimming cost V 2 bases and J 6 bases; bases outside gene matches: 6. From germline, CDR1 is MNHEY and CDR2 SMNVEV (reference sequence). The CDR3 totals 15 residues. The CDR3 DNA reads as TGTGCCAGCAGTTTAGGACTAGCAACCATCAATGAGCAGTTCTTC. It is translated as CASSLGLATINEQFF.

The J gene is TRBJ2-5, the V gene TRBV11-2, with D tentatively TRBD1 (6 bases). V lost 2 bases and J 4 bases, leaving 14 bases between the germline ends. Looked up from germline, CDR1 is SGHAT and CDR2 is FQNNGV. This CDR3 has 15 residues. The CDR3 spells CASSLRGRGRETQYF. The CDR3 DNA sequence: TGTGCCAGCAGCTTAAGAGGCAGGGGCAGAGAGACCCAGTACTTC.

The chain carries TRBV25-1 and TRBJ2-3; TRBD1 agrees at 8 bases. Germline assignment: CDR1 MGHDK and CDR2 SYGVNS. The J segment lost 4 bases and the V segment lost 1 base, leaving 7 bases of the junction unmatched. The CDR3 runs 16 residues. CDR3 in amino acids: CASSEWADREADTQYF. The CDR3 DNA sequence: TGTGCCAGCAGTGAATGGGCGGACAGGGAAGCAGATACGCAGTATTTT.

The chain carries TRBV18 and TRBJ2-2, with 7 bases identical to TRBD2. The CDR3 contains 16 residues. The J segment lost 2 bases and the V segment lost 5 bases, leaving 8 bases of the junction unmatched. From germline, CDR1 is KGHSH and CDR2 LQKENI. CDR3 sequence reads: CASSSKAGKNTGELFF. The CDR3 DNA reads TGTGCCAGCTCATCTAAAGCGGGGAAAAACACCGGGGAGCTGTTTTTT.

The rearrangement joins TRBV12-5 to TRBJ2-7, with D possibly TRBD1 on 6 matching bases. The CDR3 is made up of 13 amino acids. The V gene's germline CDR1 is LGHNT and CDR2 FRNRAP. Trimming shortened V by 1 base and J by 5 bases, and 9 bases separated the two germline ends. CDR3 nucleotides: TGTGCTAGTGGTTTGGGGGGGCATCACGAGCAGTACTTC. Residues: CASGLGGHHEQYF.

J is TRBJ1-1 and V is TRBV6-6; D is uncertain. This CDR3 is 13 amino acids long. V shed 0 bases and J shed 2 bases, with 4 bases lying between them. The germline V gene has CDR1 MNHNY and CDR2 SVGAGI (reference sequence). Here the CDR3 DNA reads TGTGCCAGCAGTTACTCCCGTAACACTGAAGCTTTCTTT. It specifies CASSYSRNTEAFF.

In its sample, this clone was seen once. The junction and the germline gene differ at one end; a read error may be behind it. The CDR3 is CARSDRGANTGELFF. The CDR3 DNA reads TGTGCCAGGAGTGACAGGGGGGCCAACACCGGGGAGCTGTTTTTT. The V gene is TRBV2, the J gene TRBJ2-2; 9 bases are shared with TRBD1. The CDR3 contains 15 residues. Germline V gene data show CDR1 as SNHLY and CDR2 as FYNNEI.

The chain has TRBV7-9 and TRBJ1-4, with D maybe TRBD1 (6 bases). This CDR3 is 15 amino acids long. V was pared by 6 bases and J by 4 bases, with 15 bases between. CDR1 is SEHNR, CDR2 FQNEAQ, per germline (reference sequence). The CDR3 loop reads CASRPAGAFNEKLFF. CDR3 bases: TGTGCCAGCAGACCTGCAGGGGCGTTTAATGAAAAACTGTTTTTT. Combining the CDR3 with reference TRBV7-9 and TRBJ1-4 gives the whole variable domain DTGVSQNPRHKITKRGQNVTFRCDPISEHNRLYWYRQTLGQGPEFLTYFQNEAQLEKSRLLSDRFSAERPKGSFSTLEIQRTEQGDSAMYLCASRPAGAFNEKLFFGSGTQLSVL.